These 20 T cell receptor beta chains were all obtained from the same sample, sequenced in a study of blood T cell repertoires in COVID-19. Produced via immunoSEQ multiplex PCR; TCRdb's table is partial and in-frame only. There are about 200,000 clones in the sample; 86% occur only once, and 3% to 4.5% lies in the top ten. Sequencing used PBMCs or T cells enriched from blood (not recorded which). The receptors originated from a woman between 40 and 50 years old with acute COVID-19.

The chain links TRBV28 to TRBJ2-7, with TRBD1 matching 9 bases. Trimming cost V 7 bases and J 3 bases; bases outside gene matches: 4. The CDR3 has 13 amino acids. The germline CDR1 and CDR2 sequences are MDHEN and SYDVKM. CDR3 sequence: CASKTGGGYEQYF. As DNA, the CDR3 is TGTGCCAGCAAGACAGGGGGTGGCTACGAGCAGTACTTC.

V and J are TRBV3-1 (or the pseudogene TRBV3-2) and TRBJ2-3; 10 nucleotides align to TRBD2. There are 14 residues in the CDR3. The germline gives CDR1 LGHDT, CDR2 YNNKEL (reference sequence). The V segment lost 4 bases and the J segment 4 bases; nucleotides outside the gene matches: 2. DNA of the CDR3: TGTGCCAGCAGCCCTGGACTAGCGGCAGATACGCAGTATTTT. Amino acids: CASSPGLAADTQYF.

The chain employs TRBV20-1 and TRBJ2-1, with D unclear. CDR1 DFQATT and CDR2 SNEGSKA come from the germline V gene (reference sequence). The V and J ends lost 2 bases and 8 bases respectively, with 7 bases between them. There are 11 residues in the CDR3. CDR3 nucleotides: TGCAGTGCTAGACCTCTTGATGAGCAGTTCTTC. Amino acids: CSARPLDEQFF.

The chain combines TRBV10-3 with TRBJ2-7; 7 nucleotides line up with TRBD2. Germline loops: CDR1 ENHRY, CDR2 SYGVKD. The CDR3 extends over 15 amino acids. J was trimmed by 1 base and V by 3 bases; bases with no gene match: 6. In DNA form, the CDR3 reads TGTGCCATCAGTGACATAGCGGGTTGGTCCTACGAGCAGTACTTC. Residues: CAISDIAGWSYEQYF.

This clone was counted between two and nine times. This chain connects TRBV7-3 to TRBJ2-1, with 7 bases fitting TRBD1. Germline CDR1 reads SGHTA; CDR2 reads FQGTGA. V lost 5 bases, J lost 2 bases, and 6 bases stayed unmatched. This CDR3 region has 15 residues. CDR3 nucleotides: TGTGCCAGCAGCGTAAACAGGGGTCCCTACAATGAGCAGTTCTTC. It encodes CASSVNRGPYNEQFF.

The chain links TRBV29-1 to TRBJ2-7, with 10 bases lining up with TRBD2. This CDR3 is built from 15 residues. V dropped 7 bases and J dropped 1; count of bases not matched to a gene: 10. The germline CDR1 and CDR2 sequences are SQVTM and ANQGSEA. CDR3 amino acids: CSARGGTSASYEQYF. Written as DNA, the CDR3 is TGCAGCGCCAGAGGCGGGACTAGCGCATCCTACGAGCAGTACTTC.

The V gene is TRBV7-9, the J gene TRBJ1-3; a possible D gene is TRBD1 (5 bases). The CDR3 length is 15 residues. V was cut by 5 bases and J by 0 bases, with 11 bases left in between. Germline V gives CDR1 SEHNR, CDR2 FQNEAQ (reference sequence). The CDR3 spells CASSLPTGSGNTIYF. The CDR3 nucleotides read TGTGCCAGCAGCCTCCCCACAGGCTCTGGAAACACCATATATTTT. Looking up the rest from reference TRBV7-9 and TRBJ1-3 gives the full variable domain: DTGVSQNPRHKITKRGQNVTFRCDPISEHNRLYWYRQTLGQGPEFLTYFQNEAQLEKSRLLSDRFSAERPKGSFSTLEIQRTEQGDSAMYLCASSLPTGSGNTIYFGEGSWLTVV.

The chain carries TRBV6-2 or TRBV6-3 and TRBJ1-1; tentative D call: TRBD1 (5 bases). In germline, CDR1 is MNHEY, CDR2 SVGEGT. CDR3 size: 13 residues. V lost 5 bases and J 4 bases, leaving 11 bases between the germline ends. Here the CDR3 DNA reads TGTGCCAGCAGTCCAGGGAGGGGCACTGAAGCTTTCTTT. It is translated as CASSPGRGTEAFF.

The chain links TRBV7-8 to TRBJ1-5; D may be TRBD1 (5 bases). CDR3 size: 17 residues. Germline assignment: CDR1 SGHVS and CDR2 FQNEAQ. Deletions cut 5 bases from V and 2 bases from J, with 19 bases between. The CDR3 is CASSPKEGGGGNQPQHF. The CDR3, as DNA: TGTGCCAGCAGCCCCAAGGAGGGCGGAGGGGGCAATCAGCCCCAGCATTTT.

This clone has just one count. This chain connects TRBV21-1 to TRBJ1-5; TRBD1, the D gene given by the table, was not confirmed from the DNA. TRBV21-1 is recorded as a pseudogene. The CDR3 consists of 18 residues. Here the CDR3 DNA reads TGTGCCAGCAGCATACGAGACAGGGGGCCGGTTAGAAATCAGCCCCAGCATTTT. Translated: CASSIRDRGPVRNQPQHF.

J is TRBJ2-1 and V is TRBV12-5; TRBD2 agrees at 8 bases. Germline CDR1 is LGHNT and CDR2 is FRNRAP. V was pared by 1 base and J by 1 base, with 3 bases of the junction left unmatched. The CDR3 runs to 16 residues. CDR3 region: CASGLASGGSYNEQFF. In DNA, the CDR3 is TGTGCTAGTGGTTTGGCCAGCGGGGGTTCCTACAATGAGCAGTTCTTC. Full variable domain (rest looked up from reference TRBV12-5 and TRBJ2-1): DARVTQTPRHKVTEMGQEVTMRCQPILGHNTVFWYRQTMMQGLELLAYFRNRAPLDDSGMPKDRFSAEMPDATLATLKIQPSEPRDSAVYFCASGLASGGSYNEQFFGPGTRLTVL.

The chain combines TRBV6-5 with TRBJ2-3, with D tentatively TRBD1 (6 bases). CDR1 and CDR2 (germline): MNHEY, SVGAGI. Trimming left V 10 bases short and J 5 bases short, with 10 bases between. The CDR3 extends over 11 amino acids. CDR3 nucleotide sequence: TGTGCCATTTCACAGGGAGATACGCAGTATTTT. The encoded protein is CAISQGDTQYF.

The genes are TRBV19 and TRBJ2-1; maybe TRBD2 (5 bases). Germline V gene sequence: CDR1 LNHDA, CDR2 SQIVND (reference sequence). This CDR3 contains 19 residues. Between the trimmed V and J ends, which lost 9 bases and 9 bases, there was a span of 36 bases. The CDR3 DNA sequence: TGTGCCAGCAGAGGGCCCCTCGTGGGAGCTGTTTATCCCCTAGCTGAGCAGTTCTTC. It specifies CASRGPLVGAVYPLAEQFF. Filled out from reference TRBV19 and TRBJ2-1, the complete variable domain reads DGGITQSPKYLFRKEGQNVTLSCEQNLNHDAMYWYRQDPGQGLRLIYYSQIVNDFQKGDIAEGYSVSREKKESFPLTVTSAQKNPTAFYLCASRGPLVGAVYPLAEQFFGPGTRLTVL.

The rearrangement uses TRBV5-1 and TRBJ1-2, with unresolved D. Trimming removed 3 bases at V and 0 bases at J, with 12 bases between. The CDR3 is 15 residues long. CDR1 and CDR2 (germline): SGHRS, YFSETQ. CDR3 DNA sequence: TGCGCCAGCAGCTCCGGGATTGGAGCTAACTATGGCTACACCTTC. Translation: CASSSGIGANYGYTF. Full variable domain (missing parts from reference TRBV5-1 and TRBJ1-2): KAGVTQTPRYLIKTRGQQVTLSCSPISGHRSVSWYQQTPGQGLQFLFEYFSETQRNKGNFPGRFSGRQFSNSRSEMNVSTLELGDSALYLCASSSGIGANYGYTFGSGTRLTVV.

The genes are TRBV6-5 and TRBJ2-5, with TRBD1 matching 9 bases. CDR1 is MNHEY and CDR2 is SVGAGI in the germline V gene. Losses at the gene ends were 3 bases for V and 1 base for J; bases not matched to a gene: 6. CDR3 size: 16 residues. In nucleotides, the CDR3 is TGTGCCAGCAGTTATTGGGACAGGGTCGCCCAAGAGACCCAGTACTTC. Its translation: CASSYWDRVAQETQYF.

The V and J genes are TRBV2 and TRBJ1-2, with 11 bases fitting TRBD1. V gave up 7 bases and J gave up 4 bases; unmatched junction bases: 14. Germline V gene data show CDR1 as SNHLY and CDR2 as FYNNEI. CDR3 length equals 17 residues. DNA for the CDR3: TGTGCCAGCACCCCCCGGGTAGGACAGGGGGCGACCTATGGCTACACCTTC. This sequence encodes CASTPRVGQGATYGYTF. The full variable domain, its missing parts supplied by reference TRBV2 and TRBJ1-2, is EPEVTQTPSHQVTQMGQEVILRCVPISNHLYFYWYRQILGQKVEFLVSFYNNEISEKSEIFDDQFSVERPDGSNFTLKIRSTKLEDSAMYFCASTPRVGQGATYGYTFGSGTRLTVV.

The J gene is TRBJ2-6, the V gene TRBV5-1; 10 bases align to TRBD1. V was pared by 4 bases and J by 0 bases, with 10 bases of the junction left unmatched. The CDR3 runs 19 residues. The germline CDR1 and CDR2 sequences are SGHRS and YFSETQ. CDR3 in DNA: TGCGCCAGCAGCCCCCTTTCCCGGGACAGGGGCTCTGGGGCCAACGTCCTGACTTTC. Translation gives CASSPLSRDRGSGANVLTF.

The CDR3 DNA follows: TGTGCCAGCAGGGTTAGGTACAGGGAGAACACTGAAGCTTTCTTT. Its protein is CASRVRYRENTEAFF. The rearrangement joins TRBV28 to TRBJ1-1; possible D gene TRBD1, 6 bases. CDR1 MDHEN and CDR2 SYDVKM come from the germline V gene. V was cut by 6 bases and J by 1 base, with 15 bases left in between. This CDR3 is built from 15 residues.

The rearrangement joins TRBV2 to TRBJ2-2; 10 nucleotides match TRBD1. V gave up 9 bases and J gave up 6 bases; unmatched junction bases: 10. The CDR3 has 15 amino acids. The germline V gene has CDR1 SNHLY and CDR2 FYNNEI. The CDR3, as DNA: TGTGCCAGGGAGGGACAGGGGATGTCCGCCGGGGAGCTGTTTTTT. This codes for CAREGQGMSAGELFF.

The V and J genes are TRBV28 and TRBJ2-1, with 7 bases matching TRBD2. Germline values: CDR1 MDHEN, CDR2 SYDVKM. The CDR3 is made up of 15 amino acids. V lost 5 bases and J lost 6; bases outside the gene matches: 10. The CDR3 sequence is CASSLLATFGNEQFF. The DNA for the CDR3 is TGTGCCAGCAGTCTACTAGCGACCTTTGGCAATGAGCAGTTCTTC. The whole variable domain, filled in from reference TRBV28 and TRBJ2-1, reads DVKVTQSSRYLVKRTGEKVFLECVQDMDHENMFWYRQDPGLGLRLIYFSYDVKMKEKGDIPEGYSVSREKKERFSLILESASTNQTSMYLCASSLLATFGNEQFFGPGTRLTVL.